The rows below give T cell receptor beta chains drawn from one sample of a study of T-cell memory formation after mild COVID-19. TCRdb passed the 5' RACE reads through MiXCR, listing each CDR3 protein once. The sample has about 350,000 distinct CDR3 sequences, 20% to 25% seen once. Sequencing was carried out using PBMCs or a T cell subset sorted from them (not recorded which). The source is a man aged 18 to 29 who had mild COVID-19 (a few samples of this study predate the infection). Cell type and time point are not known. Both conserved end residues are part of each CDR3. D genes are given only for firm matches. Clone size is stated in some rows and not others, as once, few, many or a class when expanded.

CDR3aa,CDR3nt,v_gene,abundance,j_gene,d_gene
CATSTTSTVGYEQYF,TGTGCCACCAGCACAACGTCGACCGTAGGGTACGAGCAGTACTTC,TRBV15,.,TRBJ2-7,.
CSAGDRVETQYF,TGCAGTGCTGGGGACAGGGTCGAGACCCAGTACTTC,TRBV20-1,.,TRBJ2-5,TRBD1
CASAKDRATYEQYF,TGTGCCAGCGCCAAGGACAGGGCGACCTACGAGCAGTACTTC,TRBV7-2,.,TRBJ2-7,TRBD1
CASSARGPPGELFF,TGCGCCAGCAGCGCCAGGGGCCCTCCCGGGGAGCTGTTTTTT,TRBV5-1,.,TRBJ2-2,.
CASSLRDRRTDGYTF,TGCGCCAGCAGCTTACGGGACAGGAGAACTGATGGCTACACCTTC,TRBV5-1,.,TRBJ1-2,TRBD1
CSASPVDFSYEQYF,TGCAGTGCTAGTCCGGTGGACTTCTCCTACGAGCAGTACTTC,TRBV20-1,few,TRBJ2-7,.
CATSHGGAYEQYF,TGTGCCACATCGCATGGGGGGGCCTACGAGCAGTACTTC,TRBV24-1,.,TRBJ2-7,TRBD2
CASSFRGPGYGYTF,TGTGCCAGCAGTTTCAGGGGGCCCGGCTATGGCTACACCTTC,TRBV27,few,TRBJ1-2,TRBD1
CSVASYEQYF,TGCAGCGTTGCCAGCTACGAGCAGTACTTC,TRBV29-1,.,TRBJ2-7,.
CASSPRTGVPQLNEQFF,TGTGCCAGCAGTCCCCGGACAGGGGTCCCTCAGTTGAATGAGCAGTTCTTC,TRBV25-1,few,TRBJ2-1,TRBD1
CASSSDRAGTGELFF,TGTGCCAGCAGCTCCGACAGGGCGGGCACCGGGGAGCTGTTTTTT,TRBV7-3,.,TRBJ2-2,TRBD1
CASSLARQGANIQYF,TGTGCCAGCAGCTTAGCGCGACAGGGCGCAAACATTCAGTACTTC,TRBV7-9,few,TRBJ2-4,TRBD1
CASSLQRLSGGIQYF,TGTGCCAGCAGCTTACAGAGGCTTTCTGGGGGCATTCAGTACTTC,TRBV11-2,.,TRBJ2-4,.
CSALRGGGTDTQYF,TGCAGTGCTCTGAGAGGGGGGGGCACAGATACGCAGTATTTT,TRBV20-1,few,TRBJ2-3,.
CASSGASSGNTIYF,TGCGCCAGCAGCGGCGCTAGCTCTGGAAACACCATATATTTT,TRBV5-1,.,TRBJ1-3,.
CASSSTGGRSDTQYF,TGTGCCAGCAGCTCTACAGGGGGCCGGTCAGATACGCAGTATTTT,TRBV7-2,.,TRBJ2-3,TRBD1
CANSGDSTDTQYF,TGTGCCAACTCAGGGGACAGCACAGATACGCAGTATTTT,TRBV10-3,.,TRBJ2-3,.
CSAIRRVNTGELFF,TGCAGTGCTATCCGTCGGGTGAACACCGGGGAGCTGTTTTTT,TRBV20-1,.,TRBJ2-2,.
CASRNLLGRGNQPQHF,TGTGCCAGCAGGAACCTCCTGGGCCGAGGCAATCAGCCCCAGCATTTT,TRBV6-2/TRBV6-3,few,TRBJ1-5,.
CASGPFVANTIYF,TGTGCCAGCGGGCCATTCGTGGCCAACACCATATATTTT,TRBV11-2,.,TRBJ1-3,.
CASSLARIRGETQYF,TGTGCCAGCAGCTTAGCGAGAATACGAGGGGAGACCCAGTACTTC,TRBV7-8,once,TRBJ2-5,.
CASRTPGGNQPQHF,TGTGCCAGCAGAACCCCAGGGGGCAATCAGCCCCAGCATTTT,TRBV28,.,TRBJ1-5,.
CASSLRAPGVDSGANVLTF,TGCGCCAGCAGCCTTAGGGCTCCAGGGGTCGACTCTGGGGCCAACGTCCTGACTTTC,TRBV4-1,few,TRBJ2-6,.
CSSTPHEGRGSNQPQHF,TGTTCCAGCACCCCTCATGAGGGCAGAGGAAGCAATCAGCCCCAGCATTTT,TRBV6-2/TRBV6-3,.,TRBJ1-5,.
CASSRVPYNEQFF,TGTGCCAGCAGCCGAGTCCCCTACAATGAGCAGTTCTTC,TRBV6-1,.,TRBJ2-1,.
CASSPLSSHEQFF,TGTGCCAGCAGTCCCCTTTCGAGCCATGAGCAGTTCTTC,TRBV6-5,few,TRBJ2-1,.
CASNDRAEAFF,TGTGCCAGCAACGACAGGGCTGAAGCTTTCTTT,TRBV28,.,TRBJ1-1,TRBD1